This TCR beta chain emerged from a study of molecular identifiers for immune sequencing clone quantification. The CDR3 totals 15 residues. The germline V and J ends were trimmed by 6 bases and 8 bases, with 20 bases remaining between them. Per the germline V gene, CDR1 is SNHLY and CDR2 is FYNNEI. One entry per CDR3 protein, called by TCRdb with MiXCR from the PCR reads. The sample has 600,000 to 650,000 distinct CDR3 sequences, less than 20% seen once. This clonotype came up a few times. The chain uses TRBV2 and TRBJ2-4; D is perhaps TRBD1 (7 bases). This sequence was found in a human donor in good health. Some libraries in this study had Jurkat cell RNA spiked in. Sequencing was performed on naive CD8+ T cells from blood, with Jurkat cell RNA spiked in. The subset was: FACS-sorted CD8+CD4-CCR7+CD45RA+ naive T cells. CDR3 bases: TGTGCCAGCAGCCCTTTTCCCGACAGGGAGGACATTCAGTACTTC. Its protein is CASSPFPDREDIQYF.